The clone carrying this T cell receptor beta chain came up many times. Trimming pared 0 bases from V and 1 base from J, leaving 9 bases between. Germline CDR1 is ENHRY and CDR2 is SYGVKD. The CDR3 length is 15 residues. Authors of the study amplified TCR beta CDR3 regions from RNA transcripts. The TCR CDR3 was amplified in a first-round RT-PCR using the HTBI primer set. TCRdb reprocessed the multiplex PCR reads with MiXCR, giving one entry per CDR3 protein. The sample records 800,000 or so distinct CDR3 sequences, more than 30% being singletons. This sample stems from a study of T cells in Graves' hyperthyroidism and ophthalmopathy. Each diagnosis was grounded in clinical symptoms, serum thyroxine and TRAb, thyroid ultrasound, and orbital computed tomography.

What was sequenced was blood. The TCR comes from a man between 18 and 29 years old with Graves' hyperthyroidism. The chain recombines TRBV10-3 with TRBJ1-1; no clear D. This CDR3 is CAISESSLSNTEAFF. In DNA form, the CDR3 reads TGTGCCATCAGTGAGTCGTCACTCTCGAACACTGAAGCTTTCTTT.